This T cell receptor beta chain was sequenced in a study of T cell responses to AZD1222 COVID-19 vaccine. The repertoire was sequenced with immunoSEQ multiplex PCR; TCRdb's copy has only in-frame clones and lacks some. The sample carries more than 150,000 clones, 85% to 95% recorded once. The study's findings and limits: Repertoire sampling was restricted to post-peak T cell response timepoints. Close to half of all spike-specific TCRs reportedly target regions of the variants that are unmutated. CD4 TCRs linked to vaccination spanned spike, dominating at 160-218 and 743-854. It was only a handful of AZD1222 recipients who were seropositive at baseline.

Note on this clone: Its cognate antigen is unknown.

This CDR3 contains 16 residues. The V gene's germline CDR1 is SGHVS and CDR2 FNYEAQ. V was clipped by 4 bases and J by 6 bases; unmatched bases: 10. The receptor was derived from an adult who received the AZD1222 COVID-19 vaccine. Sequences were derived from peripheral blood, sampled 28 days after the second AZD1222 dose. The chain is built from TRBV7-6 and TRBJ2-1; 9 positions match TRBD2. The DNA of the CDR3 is TGTGCCAGCAGCTCCCCGGGAGGACTAGCGAGCAATGAGCAGTTCTTC. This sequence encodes CASSSPGGLASNEQFF.